The 4 T cell receptor beta chains below were found in one sample sequenced in a study of cytomegalovirus exposure and HLA in healthy donors. PCR amplification relied on 60 Vbeta primers (plus 13 Jbeta primers). Sequencing was performed with immunoSEQ multiplex PCR; in TCRdb, only in-frame clones are kept and a portion is missing. The sample carries approximately 150,000 clones, roughly three quarters recorded once. Sequencing was carried out using PBMCs. The receptors originated from a male donor in good health and CMV-seronegative.

This chain connects TRBV9 to TRBJ1-6, with TRBD1 matching over 7 bases. Trimming removed 3 bases from V and 7 bases from J; junction bases left unmatched: 7. Germline lookup yields CDR1 SGDLS and CDR2 YYNGEE. This CDR3 comprises 15 residues. In nucleotides, the CDR3 is TGTGCCAGCAGCGCGGAGGGGGACAGCAATTCACCCCTCCACTTT. As protein: CASSAEGDSNSPLHF.

This clone turned up a few times. The chain uses TRBV11-3 and TRBJ2-2, with a possible D match to TRBD1 (5 bases). V lost 1 base, J lost 4 bases, and 7 bases lay in between. CDR3 length: 14 amino acids. CDR1 is SGHNT, CDR2 YENEEA, per germline. CDR3 sequence (DNA): TGTGCCAGCAGCTTAGGGCAGGGCACCGGGGAGCTGTTTTTT. Amino acids: CASSLGQGTGELFF.

The V gene is TRBV30, the J gene TRBJ1-6; 7 bases fit TRBD1. J gave up 5 bases and V 7 bases, and 5 bases lay outside the gene matches. The CDR3 consists of 13 residues. Germline V gene sequence: CDR1 GTSNPN, CDR2 SVGIG (reference sequence). The CDR3 DNA reads TGTGCCTCCCCGGGACAGAATAATTCACCCCTCCACTTT. Encoded protein: CASPGQNNSPLHF.

The chain employs TRBV28 and TRBJ2-1, with D tentatively TRBD1 (5 bases). This CDR3 spans 14 amino acids. Trimming left V 5 bases short and J 4 bases short, with 12 bases between. The germline gives CDR1 MDHEN, CDR2 SYDVKM. The CDR3 nucleotides read TGTGCCAGCAGTCCCAGGGTGGTTTACAATGAGCAGTTCTTC. It encodes CASSPRVVYNEQFF.